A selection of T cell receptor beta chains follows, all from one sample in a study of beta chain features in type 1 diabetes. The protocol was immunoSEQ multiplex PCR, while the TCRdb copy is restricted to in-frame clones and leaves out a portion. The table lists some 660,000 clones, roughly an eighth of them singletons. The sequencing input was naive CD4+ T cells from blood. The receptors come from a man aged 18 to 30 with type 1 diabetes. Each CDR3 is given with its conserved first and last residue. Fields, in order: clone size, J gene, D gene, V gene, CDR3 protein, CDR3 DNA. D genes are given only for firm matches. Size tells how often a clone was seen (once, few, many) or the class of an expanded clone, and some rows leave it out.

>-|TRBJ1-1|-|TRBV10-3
CAIMAREGTEAFF
TGTGCCATCATGGCCAGGGAAGGAACTGAAGCTTTCTTT
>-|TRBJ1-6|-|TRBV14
CASSQVDSPLHF
TGTGCCAGCAGCCAGGTGGATTCACCCCTCCACTTT
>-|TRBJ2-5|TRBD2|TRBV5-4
CASSLAGGLAGVGTQYF
TGTGCCAGCAGCTTGGCCGGGGGACTAGCGGGAGTTGGGACCCAGTACTTC
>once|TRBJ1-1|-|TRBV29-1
CSVEWGLNTEAFF
TGCAGCGTTGAGTGGGGATTGAACACTGAAGCTTTCTTT
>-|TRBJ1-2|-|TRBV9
CASSAETGLYGYTF
TGTGCCAGCAGCGCTGAGACAGGATTATATGGCTACACCTTC
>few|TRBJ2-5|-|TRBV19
CASSIDETQYF
TGTGCCAGTAGTATCGATGAGACCCAGTACTTC
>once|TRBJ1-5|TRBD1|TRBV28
CASSHRRQGKWSNQPQHF
TGTGCCAGCAGTCACCGGAGACAGGGGAAATGGAGCAATCAGCCCCAGCATTTT
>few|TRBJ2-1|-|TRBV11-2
CASSFSYSEQFF
TGTGCCAGCAGCTTCAGTTACAGTGAGCAGTTCTTC
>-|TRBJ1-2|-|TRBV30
CAWSVWDGYTF
TGTGCCTGGAGTGTTTGGGATGGCTACACCTTC
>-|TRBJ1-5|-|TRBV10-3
CAISERDSNQPQHF
TGTGCCATCAGTGAAAGGGATAGCAATCAGCCCCAGCATTTT
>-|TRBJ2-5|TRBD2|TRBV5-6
CASSLVAGGQETQYF
TGTGCCAGCAGCCTGGTAGCGGGGGGGCAAGAGACCCAGTACTTC
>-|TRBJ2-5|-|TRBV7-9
CASSLARRETQYF
TGTGCCAGCAGCTTAGCACGTCGAGAGACCCAGTACTTC
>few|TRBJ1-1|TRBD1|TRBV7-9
CASSDSTGVGTEAFF
TGTGCCAGCAGCGACTCGACAGGGGTTGGCACTGAAGCTTTCTTT
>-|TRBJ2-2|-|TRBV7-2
CASSLELSNAGELFF
TGTGCCAGCAGCTTAGAATTGAGTAACGCCGGGGAGCTGTTTTTT
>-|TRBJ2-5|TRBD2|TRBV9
CASSVRGEGRETQYF
TGTGCCAGCAGCGTACGAGGGGAGGGGAGAGAGACCCAGTACTTC
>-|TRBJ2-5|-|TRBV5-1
CASSPARFRETQYF
TGCGCCAGCAGCCCGGCTAGGTTTCGAGAGACCCAGTACTTC
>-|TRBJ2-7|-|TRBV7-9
CASSFSGDYEQYF
TGTGCCAGCAGCTTTTCCGGAGACTACGAGCAGTACTTC
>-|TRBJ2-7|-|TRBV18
CASSPGTTTYEQYF
TGTGCCAGCTCGCCCGGGACAACAACCTACGAGCAGTACTTC
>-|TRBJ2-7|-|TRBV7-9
CASSQDTGRDEQYF
TGTGCCAGCAGCCAGGATACAGGGCGGGACGAGCAGTACTTC
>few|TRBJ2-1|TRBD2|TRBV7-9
CASSYRTSADNEQFF
TGTGCCAGCAGCTACCGGACTAGCGCAGACAATGAGCAGTTCTTC
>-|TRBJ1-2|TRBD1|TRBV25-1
CASSTPQGSRNYGYTF
TGTGCCAGCAGTACCCCACAGGGGAGTCGAAACTATGGCTACACCTTC
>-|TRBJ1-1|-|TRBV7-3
CASSLTENTEAFF
TGTGCCAGCAGCTTAACGGAGAACACTGAAGCTTTCTTT
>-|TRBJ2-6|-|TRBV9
CASSVGPGLSSGANVLTF
TGTGCCAGCAGCGTAGGGCCGGGCCTATCCTCTGGGGCCAACGTCCTGACTTTC
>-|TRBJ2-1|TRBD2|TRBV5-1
CASSILSGSNNNEQFF
TGCGCCAGCAGCATCCTAAGCGGGAGTAACAACAATGAGCAGTTCTTC
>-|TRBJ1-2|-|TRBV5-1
CASSSWVGYGYTF
TGCGCCAGCAGCTCTTGGGTTGGCTATGGCTACACCTTC
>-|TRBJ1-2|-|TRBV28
CASSLSSTGLGGYTF
TGTGCCAGCAGTTTATCCTCCACGGGGCTCGGTGGCTACACCTTC
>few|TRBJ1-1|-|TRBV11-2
CASSVDTDEAFF
TGTGCCAGCAGCGTAGATACAGATGAAGCTTTCTTT
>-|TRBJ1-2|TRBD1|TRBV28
CASSADRDYYGYTF
TGTGCCAGCAGCGCTGACAGGGACTACTATGGCTACACCTTC
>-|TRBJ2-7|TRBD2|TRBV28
CASSQRGDTREQYF
TGTGCCAGCAGCCAGCGGGGGGACACTCGCGAGCAGTACTTC
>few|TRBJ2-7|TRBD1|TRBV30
CAWSEGTGGLTYEQYF
TGTGCCTGGAGCGAAGGGACAGGGGGATTAACCTACGAGCAGTACTTC
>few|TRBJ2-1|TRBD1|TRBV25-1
CASSDWTGPSPYNEQFF
TGTGCCAGCAGTGACTGGACAGGCCCTTCCCCCTACAATGAGCAGTTCTTC
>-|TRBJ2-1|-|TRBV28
CASSSLTPPRSSYNEQFF
TGTGCCAGCAGTTCTTTAACACCACCGCGGAGCTCCTACAATGAGCAGTTCTTC
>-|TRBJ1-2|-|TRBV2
CASSDGVQGPYGYTF
TGTGCCAGCAGTGACGGTGTACAGGGACCATATGGCTACACCTTC
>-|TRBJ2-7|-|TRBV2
CASSEASGAYEQYF
TGTGCCAGCAGTGAAGCTAGCGGAGCCTACGAGCAGTACTTC
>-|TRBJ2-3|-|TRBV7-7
CASSFGGVADTQYF
TGTGCTAGCAGCTTTGGGGGAGTGGCAGATACGCAGTATTTT
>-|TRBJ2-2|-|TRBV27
CASPNAAVTGELFF
TGTGCCAGCCCCAATGCCGCGGTCACCGGGGAGCTGTTTTTT
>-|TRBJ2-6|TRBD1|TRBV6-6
CAYRQGKASGANVLTF
TGTGCCTACCGACAGGGGAAAGCCTCTGGGGCCAACGTCCTGACTTTC
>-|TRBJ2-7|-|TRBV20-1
CSARGVYEQYF
TGCAGTGCTAGAGGAGTTTACGAGCAGTACTTC
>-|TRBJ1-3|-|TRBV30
CAWSVYGWDGNTIYF
TGTGCCTGGAGTGTATACGGGTGGGATGGAAACACCATATATTTT
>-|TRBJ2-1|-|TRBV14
CASSQGKRASWNEQFF
TGTGCCAGCAGCCAAGGGAAGCGGGCTTCCTGGAATGAGCAGTTCTTC
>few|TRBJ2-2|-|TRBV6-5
CASSELGDGELFF
TGTGCCAGCAGTGAATTAGGGGACGGGGAGCTGTTTTTT
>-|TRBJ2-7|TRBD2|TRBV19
CASRLAGGYEQYF
TGTGCCAGTAGGCTAGCGGGCGGATACGAGCAGTACTTC
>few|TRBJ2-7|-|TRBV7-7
CASSLNSRGEQYF
TGTGCTAGCAGCTTAAACTCCCGGGGGGAGCAGTACTTC
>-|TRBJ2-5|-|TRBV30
CAWSVETQYF
TGTGCCTGGAGTGTCGAGACCCAGTACTTC
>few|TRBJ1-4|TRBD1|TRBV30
CAWSRGQGVEKLFF
TGTGCCTGGAGTCGGGGACAGGGTGTCGAAAAACTGTTTTTT